The entry that follows covers one TCR beta chain sequence. The antigen remains unidentified. Naive-designated CD8 cells lacked CD45RO, were positively enriched for CCR7, and omitted terminally differentiated effector memory CD45RA+ cells. Every donor, a Caucasian adult, lived in Nashville, Tennessee. The study ran the assay at deep level. Sequencing used immunoSEQ multiplex PCR; TCRdb keeps in-frame clones, though not all of them. The profile shows some 1,900,000 clones, about 95% of them singletons. These data belong to a study of shared clonotypes between healthy human individuals. The length of the CDR3 is 16 residues. Germline-derived CDR1 and CDR2 are SGHVS and FQNEAQ. V lost 5 bases, J lost 2 bases, and 19 bases lay in between. Broader study findings: Clonotypes not shared had lower generation probabilities than those common to all four donors.

The chain couples TRBV7-8 to TRBJ2-7; maybe TRBD2 (5 bases). The TCR comes from a man aged 18-30 years in good health. Source material: naive CD8+ T cells sorted from blood. The CDR3 coding sequence is TGTGCCAGCAGCCAGAGGGAGATCGGACCCCCCTACGAGCAGTACTTC. Protein sequence: CASSQREIGPPYEQYF.